The source of this T cell receptor beta chain is a study of identical twins (dated by TCRdb to the mid-2010s). In the study overall: To test whether fetal clonotypes persist, the study used deep sequencing on TCR alpha and beta repertoires from monozygotic twins, unrelated adults of various ages, and cord blood. To rule out contamination, the twin experiments were replicated at different times with different library preparation protocols. Study-wide conclusions, independent of this receptor: In monozygotic twins, recombination models systematically underestimated out-of-frame TCR alpha sharing, but the models matched the sharing seen between unrelated individuals. The excess sharing between twins in beta out-of-frame sequences was weaker because fewer shared sequences reduced the signal-to-noise ratio. Compared with coincidental sharing between unrelated individuals, out-of-frame TCR alpha sequences shared between twins had an excess of sequences with low generation probability. Fewer insertions were carried by abundant cord blood beta clonotypes, a similar but weaker trend appeared in young adult naive repertoires, and no such trend appeared in memory repertoires. Invariant T cells such as MAIT and iNKT could partly confound zero-insertion analyses, though diverse VJ usage argued against this for most clonotypes. Because the same donors could not be followed over many years, the conclusions relied on cross-sectional statistical analysis.

The germline ends are 25 bases apart after V is trimmed by 6 bases and J by 7 bases. CDR3 length: 16 amino acids, cysteine to phenylalanine. Only the CDR3 DNA is retained, 48 bases long and in frame from the first base. CDR1 is given as DFQATT and CDR2 as SNEGSKA, both from the germline V gene (reference sequence). Every donor in the study was a healthy Caucasian. The twin cohort consisted of three pairs of female monozygotic twins, all aged roughly 18 to 29 years. Positive isolation kits from Invitrogen were used to isolate the CD4+ and CD8+ T cell populations. This clonotype was observed a single time. Its recognized antigen is unknown. No base-level quality is on record; no much larger clone is a single base apart. Libraries were constructed by 5' RACE. Sequenced using an Illumina HiSeq 2000. Template switching introduced a universal primer binding site; the final cDNA contained a unique molecular identifier, enabling accurate counting of TCR cDNA molecules. Specific primers in the conserved constant-segment region were used to synthesize first-strand cDNA for the TCR alpha and beta chains. To control for contamination, every cDNA library carried two barcodes: a SMART-Mk sample barcode plus Illumina barcodes. TruSeq adapter sequences and Illumina sample barcodes were added in two successive PCR steps. The TCR alpha and beta cDNA libraries were sequenced on the Illumina HiSeq platform using custom primers. The study's processing was this. MiGEC processed the raw reads to extract unique molecular identifiers, while MiXCR was used to determine the CDR3 positions. Recombination models were inferred per individual with the repgenHMM and IGoR tools using an EM algorithm. Shared clonotype analysis was performed with the tcR package in R, normalizing sharing by the product of cloneset sizes. To study raw recombination without the effects of thymic and clonal selection, out-of-frame nonproductive sequences were analyzed. TCRdb reworked the public reads: Q25 trimming with fastp, MiXCR clone assembly, productive beta chains retained. CDR3 protein duplicates are merged, each entry listing the most common genes and DNA. It is TCRdb's table, rather than the study itself, that gives the V and J calls and clone size. The sample has 500,000 or so distinct CDR3 sequences on record, less than 25% of them singletons. About 0.91% of the sample comes from the top ten.

The same data also went into a second study, on T cells expressing NK-cell markers. That second publication adds: About eight donors provided sorted CD3+CD56+NKG2C+, CD3+CD56+NKG2C- and CD3+CD56-NKG2C+ T-cell subsets, whose TCR beta-chain repertoires were profiled. Among the eight sequenced donors, seven were HCMV-seropositive and one was HCMV-seronegative. To restrict sorting to alphabetaTCR-expressing T cells, an anti-gammadeltaTCR antibody was added in several experiments. In six donors, the dominant CD3+CD56+NKG2C+ clonotypes ranked among the top 10 CD8+ clonotypes, making up 1.0-7.0% of CD8+ T cells. Those dominant clonotypes were again the most abundant among CD3+CD56-NKG2C+ cells in four donors, at about 28.3-60.1%. Whether the expanded NKG2C-expressing T cell clones were specific for HCMV antigens remained unclear. The eight sequenced donors were randomly selected healthy volunteers, three men and five women. A commercial ELISA kit detecting HCMV-specific IgG in serum was used to determine HCMV serostatus. MIGEC was used to demultiplex reads and group reads by UMI, and MiTCR was used to assemble and quantify clonotypes. To remove erroneous sequences, TCR cDNA sequences were retained only when supported by two or more reads. The tcR package was used for downstream repertoire analysis, with clonotypes matched between fractions based on CDR3 nucleotide sequence plus V segment. VDJmatch was used to annotate antigen specificity against VDJdb, with one amino acid substitution in CDR3 allowed.

In this chain, TRBV20-1 is recombined with TRBJ2-1; the D gene could be either TRBD1 or TRBD2, each agreeing at 5 bases. This sequence originates from a woman younger than 30 in good health. Specimen: CD4+ T cells sorted from blood. CDR3 sequence: CSAPPFGARSLNEQFF. In nucleotide form, the sequence is TGCAGTGCCCCGCCGTTCGGGGCCCGTTCGCTGAATGAGCAGTTCTTC.